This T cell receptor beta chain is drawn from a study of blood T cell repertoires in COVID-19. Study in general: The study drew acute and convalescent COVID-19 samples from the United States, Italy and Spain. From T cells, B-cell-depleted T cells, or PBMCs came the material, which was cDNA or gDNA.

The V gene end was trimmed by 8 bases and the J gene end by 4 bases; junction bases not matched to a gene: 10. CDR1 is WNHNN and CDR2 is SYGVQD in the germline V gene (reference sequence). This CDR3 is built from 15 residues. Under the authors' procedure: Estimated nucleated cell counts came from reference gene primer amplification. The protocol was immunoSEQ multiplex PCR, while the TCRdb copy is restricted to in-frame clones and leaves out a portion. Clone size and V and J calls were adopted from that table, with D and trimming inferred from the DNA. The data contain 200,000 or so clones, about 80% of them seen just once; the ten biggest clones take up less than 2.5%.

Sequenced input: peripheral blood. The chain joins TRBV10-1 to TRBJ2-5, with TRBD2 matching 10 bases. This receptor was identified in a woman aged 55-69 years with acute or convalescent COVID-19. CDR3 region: CASELISGGSETQYF. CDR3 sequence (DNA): TGCGCCAGCGAGTTGATTAGCGGGGGGTCAGAGACCCAGTACTTC.